This T cell receptor (beta chain) was documented in a study of T cell responses to AZD1222 COVID-19 vaccine. The table came from immunoSEQ multiplex PCR; TCRdb's copy has only in-frame clones and leaves some out. The profile covers under 150,000 clones, with around 89% appearing a single time and approximately 6.5% taken by the ten largest. A remark on this clone: Its cognate antigen is unknown.

The study, taken as a whole, reports: Possibly, clonal diversity was underestimated; donors were largely white British and included more females. Just six AZD1222 recipients were seropositive at baseline. Nearly half of spike-specific TCRs reportedly go after variant regions that carry no mutations. Across spike, vaccine-associated CD4 TCRs were found, dominant at 160-218 and 743-854.

V was pared by 6 bases and J by 3 bases, with 10 bases between. From germline, CDR1 is LNHDA and CDR2 SQIVND (reference sequence). The CDR3 extends over 13 amino acids. J is TRBJ2-3 and V is TRBV19; D is undetermined. This TCR was sampled from an adult who received the AZD1222 COVID-19 vaccine. The source was peripheral blood, collected 28 days after the second AZD1222 dose. The CDR3 bases are TGTGCCAGTAGCCCGTCTTTGACAGATACGCAGTATTTT. Translating it yields CASSPSLTDTQYF.